The clone carrying this T cell receptor (beta chain) turned up a few times. Its antigen is still unknown. Primers for the PCR totalled 60 Vbeta and 13 Jbeta. Profiled with immunoSEQ multiplex PCR; TCRdb holds only in-frame clones, not every one. This sample carries fewer than 95,000 clones, over 55% of them seen once, and the ten largest clones take roughly 6.7%. The data belong to a study of cytomegalovirus exposure and HLA in healthy donors. Broader study findings: Rare sequences made up most TCRs, while some public TCRs were found in many donors.

The receptor was isolated from a woman aged 30 to 39 in good health and CMV-seronegative. Material for sequencing was PBMCs.

In DNA, the CDR3 is TGCGCCAGCAGCTTGGTTGGCAGTCTCTACGAGCAGTACTTC. As protein: CASSLVGSLYEQYF. The rearrangement uses TRBV5-1 and TRBJ2-7; D gene unclear. CDR1 and CDR2 from the germline V gene are SGHRS and YFSETQ. V gave up 0 bases and J gave up 3 bases, with 10 bases separating them. The CDR3 contains 14 residues.